A selection of T cell receptor beta chains follows, all from one sample in a study of human thymus T cells. Data came from immunoSEQ multiplex PCR; TCRdb stores just in-frame clones and leaves some out. The sample consists of 40,000 to 45,000 clones, around 94% of them appearing once. Input material: blood. Source of these receptors: a boy in the first two years of life with a congenital heart defect but otherwise immunologically healthy. Each CDR3 is given with its conserved first and last residue.

V gene	J gene	CDR3 protein
TRBV2	TRBJ1-1	CASSEGVTVTEAFF
TRBV10-3	TRBJ2-3	CAISGTSGQKDTQYF
TRBV7-2	TRBJ1-5	CASSLRRGGMGNQPQHF
TRBV5-4	TRBJ2-2	CASSVDRVNTGELFF
TRBV4-1	TRBJ2-5	CASSLSNRQLKETQYF
TRBV19	TRBJ2-1	CASSIGRGSGYNEQFF
TRBV2	TRBJ2-5	CASSVETQYF
TRBV10-3	TRBJ2-1	CAISEFISGGAGEQFF
TRBV4-2	TRBJ2-7	CASSQDGLYEQYF
TRBV6-5	TRBJ1-2	CASSYSLNRGGYTF
TRBV27	TRBJ1-2	CASRLRGTGMRDYGYTF
TRBV6-1	TRBJ1-1	CASSDPGRGTEAFF
TRBV6-1	TRBJ2-7	CASSPTGGPYEQYF
TRBV6-5	TRBJ2-1	CASSYGQGSYNEQFF
TRBV4-2	TRBJ2-7	CASSQDSSYEQYF
TRBV7-9	TRBJ1-6	CASSAGHNNSPLHF
TRBV30	TRBJ2-6	CAWSYNGANVLTF
TRBV19	TRBJ1-1	CASSMRGNTEAFF
TRBV6-4	TRBJ2-2	CASRSGSNTGELFF
TRBV19	TRBJ2-1	CASSIQGNEQFF
TRBV5-4	TRBJ1-6	CASSLVGNYNSPLHF
TRBV5-6	TRBJ2-5	CASTPTEGETQYF
TRBV4-3	TRBJ2-7	CASSQGGGTASYEQYF
TRBV9	TRBJ1-2	CASSGFGTGPNYGYTF
TRBV28	TRBJ2-2	CASSVNTGELFF
TRBV5-1	TRBJ2-3	CASSLAGDTQYF
TRBV6-5	TRBJ1-3	CASSYYKSGNTIYF
TRBV5-1	TRBJ2-5	CASSLSPQGTQYF
TRBV9	TRBJ2-5	CASSPSGTGETQYF
TRBV5-1	TRBJ2-1	CASSSTSGGYNEQFF
TRBV5-6	TRBJ2-3	CASGGATDTQYF
TRBV19	TRBJ1-2	CASSILGPYGYTF
TRBV5-1	TRBJ2-4	CASSPEKNIQYF
TRBV5-1	TRBJ2-1	CASSFDYVQQFF
TRBV4-3	TRBJ2-2	CASSLVYETINTGELFF
TRBV7-2	TRBJ2-5	CASSPGTSGAQYF
TRBV30	TRBJ2-2	CAWSDQGRGELFF